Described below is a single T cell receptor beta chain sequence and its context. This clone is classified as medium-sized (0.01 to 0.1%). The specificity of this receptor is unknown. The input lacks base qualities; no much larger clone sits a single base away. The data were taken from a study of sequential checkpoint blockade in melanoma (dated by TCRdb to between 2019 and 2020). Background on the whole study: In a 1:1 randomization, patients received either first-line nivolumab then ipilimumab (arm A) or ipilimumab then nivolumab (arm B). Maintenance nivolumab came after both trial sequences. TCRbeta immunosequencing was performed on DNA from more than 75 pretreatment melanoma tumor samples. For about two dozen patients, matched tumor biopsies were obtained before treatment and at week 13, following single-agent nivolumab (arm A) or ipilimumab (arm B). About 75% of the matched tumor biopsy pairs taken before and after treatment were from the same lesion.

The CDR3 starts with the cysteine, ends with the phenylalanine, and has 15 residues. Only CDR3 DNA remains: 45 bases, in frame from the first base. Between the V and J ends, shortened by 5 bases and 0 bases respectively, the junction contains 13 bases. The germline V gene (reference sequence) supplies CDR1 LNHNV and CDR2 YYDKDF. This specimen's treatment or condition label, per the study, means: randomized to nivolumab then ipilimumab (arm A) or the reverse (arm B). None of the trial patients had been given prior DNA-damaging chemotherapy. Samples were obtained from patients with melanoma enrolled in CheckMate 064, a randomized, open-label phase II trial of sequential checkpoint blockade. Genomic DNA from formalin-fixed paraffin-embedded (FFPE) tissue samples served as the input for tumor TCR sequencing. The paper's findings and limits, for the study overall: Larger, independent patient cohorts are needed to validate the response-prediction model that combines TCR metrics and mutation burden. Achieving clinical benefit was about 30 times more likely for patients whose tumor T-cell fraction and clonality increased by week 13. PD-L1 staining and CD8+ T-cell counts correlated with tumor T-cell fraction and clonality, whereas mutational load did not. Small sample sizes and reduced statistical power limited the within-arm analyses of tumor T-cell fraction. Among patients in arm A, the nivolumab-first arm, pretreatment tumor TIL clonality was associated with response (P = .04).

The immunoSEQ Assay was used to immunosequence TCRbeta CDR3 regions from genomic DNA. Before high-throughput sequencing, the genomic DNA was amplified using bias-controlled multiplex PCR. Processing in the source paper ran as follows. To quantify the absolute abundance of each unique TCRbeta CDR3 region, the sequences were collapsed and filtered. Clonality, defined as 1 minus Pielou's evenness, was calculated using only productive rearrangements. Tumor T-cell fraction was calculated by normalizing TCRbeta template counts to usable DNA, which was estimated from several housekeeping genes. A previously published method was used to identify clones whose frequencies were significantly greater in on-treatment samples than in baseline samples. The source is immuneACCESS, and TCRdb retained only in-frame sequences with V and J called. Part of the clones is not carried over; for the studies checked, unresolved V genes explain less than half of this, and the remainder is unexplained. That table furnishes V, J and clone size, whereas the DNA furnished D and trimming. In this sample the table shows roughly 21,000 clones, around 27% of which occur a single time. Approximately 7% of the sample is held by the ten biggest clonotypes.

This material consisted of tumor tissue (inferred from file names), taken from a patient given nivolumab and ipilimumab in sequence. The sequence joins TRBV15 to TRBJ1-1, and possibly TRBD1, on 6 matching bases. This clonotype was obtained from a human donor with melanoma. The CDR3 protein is CATSGGHELNTEAFF. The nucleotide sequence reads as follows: TGTGCCACCAGCGGGGGACACGAACTGAACACTGAAGCTTTCTTT.